These 28 T cell receptor beta chains were all obtained from the same sample, sequenced in a study of identifying expanded T cells in peripheral blood. Clones were sequenced by immunoSEQ multiplex PCR, and TCRdb holds only the in-frame ones, with some missing. The sample lists about 94,000 clones, roughly 90% occurring once. The sample taken for sequencing was blood. The receptors were gathered from a person aged 18 to 75 in good health.

V gene TRBV6-1 combines with J gene TRBJ1-1, with 8 bases that match TRBD1. There are 14 residues in the CDR3. Germline values: CDR1 MNHNS, CDR2 SASEGT. V was clipped by 5 bases and J by 4 bases; unmatched bases: 6. This chain's CDR3 is CASSLDRGGTEAFF. The CDR3 region has the DNA TGTGCCAGCAGTCTTGACAGGGGAGGCACTGAAGCTTTCTTT.

V gene TRBV6-5 combines with J gene TRBJ2-2, with no clear D. CDR1 is MNHEY and CDR2 is SVGAGI in the germline V gene. V was trimmed by 4 bases and J by 4 bases, leaving 13 bases between them. CDR3 length equals 15 residues. The CDR3 loop is CASSFEEIGTGELFF. CDR3 DNA: TGTGCCAGCAGTTTCGAGGAGATAGGCACCGGGGAGCTGTTTTTT.

The chain carries TRBV5-6 and TRBJ2-7; unclear D gene. V lost 0 bases and J lost 4, with 17 bases in between. Looked up from germline, CDR1 is SGHDT and CDR2 is YYEEEE. The CDR3 has 16 residues. Here the CDR3 reads CASSLAKRIDLYEQYF. CDR3 nucleotide sequence: TGTGCCAGCAGCTTGGCCAAAAGGATCGACCTTTACGAGCAGTACTTC.

The chain combines TRBV28 with TRBJ1-3, with no clear D. This CDR3 has 15 residues. V dropped 1 base and J dropped 4 bases, with 11 bases sitting between them. Germline CDR1 MDHEN, CDR2 SYDVKM. Here the CDR3 DNA reads TGTGCCAGCAGTTTATTCGGAGGGCCCGGAAACACCATATATTTT. It specifies CASSLFGGPGNTIYF.

The rearrangement joins TRBV7-7 to TRBJ2-1, with 9 bases lining up with TRBD2. Germline values: CDR1 SSHAT, CDR2 FNYEAQ (reference sequence). CDR3 size: 14 residues. The J segment lost 10 bases and the V segment lost 1 base, leaving 5 bases of the junction unmatched. For the CDR3, the DNA is TGTGCCAGCAGCTTAGGCGGGGGGGCAGGGGAGCAGTTCTTC. Its protein is CASSLGGGAGEQFF.

The gene calls are TRBV14 and TRBJ2-1; D possibly corresponds to TRBD2 (5 bases). The CDR3 runs to 17 residues. Germline values: CDR1 SGHDN, CDR2 FVKESK. Trimming pared 0 bases from V and 2 bases from J, leaving 14 bases between. This CDR3 is CASSQEGSLVAYNEQFF. In DNA, the CDR3 is TGTGCCAGCAGCCAAGAAGGTTCACTAGTGGCCTACAATGAGCAGTTCTTC.

The chain employs TRBV7-3 and TRBJ2-5; D gene ambiguous. CDR3 length: 13 amino acids. V gave up 4 bases and J gave up 5 bases, with 11 bases separating them. CDR1 SGHTA and CDR2 FQGTGA come from the germline V gene. The CDR3 nucleotides read TGTGCCAGCAGCTCCGACCCAAGGGAGACCCAGTACTTC. It yields the protein CASSSDPRETQYF.

The V gene is TRBV4-1, the J gene TRBJ1-5; D is unresolved. The germline CDR1 and CDR2 sequences are MGHRA and YSYEKL. V was cut by 1 base and J by 6 bases, with 10 bases left in between. The CDR3 is 14 residues long. The CDR3 nucleotides are TGCGCCAGCAGCCAAGCTCCCCCCGGTCAGCCCCAGCATTTT. Translated: CASSQAPPGQPQHF.

The chain has TRBV27 and TRBJ1-2, with a tentative D call TRBD1 (6 bases). The germline V gene has CDR1 MNHEY and CDR2 SMNVEV (reference sequence). The V end lost 6 bases, the J end lost 2 bases, and 10 bases lay between the germline ends. This CDR3 is 13 amino acids long. The CDR3 is CASSHGQNYGYTF. The CDR3 DNA sequence: TGTGCCAGCAGCCATGGACAGAACTATGGCTACACCTTC.

The rearrangement uses TRBV7-8 and TRBJ2-2, with D possibly TRBD2 on 6 matching bases. V was cut by 1 base and J by 2 bases, with 11 bases left in between. The CDR3 sequence is 16 residues long. The germline CDR1 and CDR2 sequences are SGHVS and FQNEAQ. CDR3 sequence: CASSLEAGTNTGELFF. The CDR3 DNA is TGTGCCAGCAGCTTAGAGGCGGGAACAAACACCGGGGAGCTGTTTTTT.

As DNA, the CDR3 is TGCAGCGTTGAACAGGCCGGGAAAAACTCCTACGAGCAGTACTTC. Translation gives CSVEQAGKNSYEQYF. The chain recombines TRBV29-1 with TRBJ2-7, with D possibly TRBD2 on 5 matching bases. Germline CDR1 and CDR2: SQVTM and ANQGSEA. CDR3 size: 15 residues. V lost 2 bases and J lost 0, with 14 bases in between.

CDR3 protein: CATSNALRGGSNTEAFF. Written as DNA, the CDR3 is TGTGCCACCAGCAACGCCCTTCGGGGGGGTTCGAACACTGAAGCTTTCTTT. V gene TRBV15 combines with J gene TRBJ1-1; D is possibly TRBD1 (5 bases). V lost 4 bases and J 1 base, leaving 19 bases between the germline ends. Germline lookup yields CDR1 LNHNV and CDR2 YYDKDF (reference sequence). The CDR3 totals 17 residues. Looking up the rest from reference TRBV15 and TRBJ1-1 gives the full variable domain: DAMVIQNPRYQVTQFGKPVTLSCSQTLNHNVMYWYQQKSSQAPKLLFHYYDKDFNNEADTPDNFQSRRPNTSFCFLDIRSPGLGDTAMYLCATSNALRGGSNTEAFFGQGTRLTVV.

V usage is TRBV18 and J usage is TRBJ2-3, with TRBD2 matching 11 bases. Per the germline V gene, CDR1 is KGHSH and CDR2 is LQKENI. The CDR3 sequence is 15 residues long. Unmatched junction bases numbered 7, after V lost 6 bases and J lost 5 bases. CDR3 DNA: TGTGCCAGCTCCGATAGCGGGAGGGCCTTAGATACGCAGTATTTT. Its protein is CASSDSGRALDTQYF.

The chain combines TRBV5-1 with TRBJ2-7; 9 bases map to TRBD2. The CDR3 is 17 amino acids. CDR1 and CDR2 from the germline V gene are SGHRS and YFSETQ. Trimming removed 3 bases from V and 1 base from J; junction bases left unmatched: 11. CDR3 nucleotide sequence: TGCGCCAGCAGCTCGGGAGCAGGGCTAGCGGGATCCTACGAGCAGTACTTC. Protein product: CASSSGAGLAGSYEQYF.

This chain links TRBV10-3 with TRBJ2-5, with D perhaps given as TRBD1 or TRBD2 (6 bases each). Deletions cut 5 bases from V and 5 bases from J, with 9 bases between. There are 12 residues in the CDR3. Per the germline V gene, CDR1 is ENHRY and CDR2 is SYGVKD. The CDR3 DNA reads as TGTGCCATCAGTAGGGGGGACGAGACCCAGTACTTC. Protein product: CAISRGDETQYF.

This clone was seen a handful of times. The rearrangement links TRBV11-2 to TRBJ1-2; the D gene is possibly TRBD1 (5 bases). The germline CDR1 and CDR2 sequences are SGHAT and FQNNGV. V lost 5 bases to trimming and J lost 2 bases, with 21 bases between them. This CDR3 contains 17 residues. CDR3 coding DNA: TGTGCCAGCAGCCAAGAGGTCCAGGGCGGTATCAACTATGGCTACACCTTC. As protein: CASSQEVQGGINYGYTF.

This chain uses TRBV2 with TRBJ2-5; 10 positions agree with TRBD2. The CDR3 consists of 15 residues. After removal of 8 bases from V and 2 bases from J, the junction contained 8 bases not matched to a gene. CDR1 is SNHLY, CDR2 FYNNEI, per germline. The CDR3 loop is CASASLLAGQETQYF. The CDR3 bases are TGTGCCAGCGCCTCTTTACTAGCGGGACAAGAGACCCAGTACTTC.

The chain joins TRBV4-3 to TRBJ2-7; TRBD2 matches 7 bases. Trimming took 0 bases from V and 2 from J; bases not matched to a gene: 13. Per germline, CDR1 LGHNA and CDR2 YSLEER. The CDR3 contains 18 residues. CDR3 protein: CASSQEISWGAGTYEQYF. The CDR3 DNA sequence: TGCGCCAGCAGCCAAGAAATTAGTTGGGGAGCGGGAACCTACGAGCAGTACTTC.

This clone was counted once. This chain joins TRBV15 and TRBJ1-5, with D perhaps matching TRBD1 (5 bases). The V end was cut by 5 bases, the J end by 2 bases, with 13 bases between. CDR1 is LNHNV and CDR2 is YYDKDF in the germline V gene (reference sequence). CDR3 length: 15 amino acids. The CDR3 nucleotides read TGTGCCACCAGCCCCCTTAGGGGTGGCAATCAGCCCCAGCATTTT. Protein: CATSPLRGGNQPQHF.

This clone is a singleton in its sample. The chain links TRBV19 to TRBJ1-1, with D tentatively TRBD1 (5 bases). V was pared by 7 bases and J by 0 bases, with 15 bases between. Per germline, CDR1 LNHDA and CDR2 SQIVND (reference sequence). The CDR3 totals 15 residues. The CDR3, as DNA: TGTGCCAGTACTAGACAGCCTATTATGAACACTGAAGCTTTCTTT. Amino acids: CASTRQPIMNTEAFF.

This rearrangement joins TRBV5-4 to TRBJ2-7; 7 nucleotides agree with TRBD1. The CDR3 has 15 residues. Trimming removed 4 bases from V and 4 bases from J; junction bases left unmatched: 11. From germline, CDR1 is SGHNT and CDR2 YYREEE (reference sequence). The CDR3 spells CASSTLTGIGYEQYF. DNA of the CDR3: TGTGCCAGCAGCACCCTGACAGGGATTGGGTACGAGCAGTACTTC.

The gene calls are TRBV4-2 and TRBJ2-7; 8 nucleotides match TRBD2. Trimming took 2 bases from V and 1 from J; bases not matched to a gene: 4. CDR3 size: 15 residues. The V gene's germline CDR1 is LGHNA and CDR2 YNFKEQ. As DNA, the CDR3 is TGTGCCAGCAGCCAACGACTAGCGCGGTCCTACGAGCAGTACTTC. Protein sequence: CASSQRLARSYEQYF.

The chain links TRBV19 to TRBJ1-5; D remains ambiguous. This CDR3 comprises 16 residues. Germline V CDR1 and CDR2: LNHDA, SQIVND (reference sequence). Trimming shortened V by 7 bases and J by 7 bases, and 23 bases separated the two germline ends. The CDR3 region is CASTTGIGGLGQPQHF. In DNA form, the CDR3 reads TGTGCCAGTACTACTGGGATTGGAGGGCTAGGGCAGCCCCAGCATTTT.

The chain carries TRBV5-5 and TRBJ1-1, with D tentatively TRBD1 (6 bases). Trimming shortened V by 4 bases and J by 0 bases, and 16 bases separated the two germline ends. This CDR3 spans 16 amino acids. The germline CDR1 and CDR2 sequences are SGHKS and YYEKEE (reference sequence). This chain's CDR3 is CASSHIQGLMNTEAFF. In nucleotides, the CDR3 is TGTGCCAGCAGCCATATACAGGGCCTCATGAACACTGAAGCTTTCTTT.

The J gene is TRBJ1-2, the V gene TRBV6-1; 10 bases align to TRBD1. Germline assignment: CDR1 MNHNS and CDR2 SASEGT. The length of the CDR3 is 15 residues. The J segment lost 10 bases and the V segment lost 5 bases, leaving 13 bases of the junction unmatched. The DNA for the CDR3 is TGTGCCAGCAGTCCTCCCGGGACAGGGGTCTGGGCCTACACCTTC. Its protein is CASSPPGTGVWAYTF.

The V gene is TRBV13, the J gene TRBJ1-2; 7 bases are shared with TRBD1. Germline loops: CDR1 PRHDT, CDR2 FYEKMQ (reference sequence). Germline trimming cut 5 bases from V and 2 bases from J; bases unmatched to any gene: 17. This CDR3 is built from 18 residues. The CDR3: CASSQTSRGPSENYGYTF. CDR3 nucleotide sequence: TGTGCCAGCAGCCAAACTAGTAGGGGGCCGTCAGAGAACTATGGCTACACCTTC.

This chain joins TRBV11-1 and TRBJ1-1; D is unresolved. V was clipped by 0 bases and J by 8 bases, with 10 bases between them. Germline lookup yields CDR1 SGHAT and CDR2 FQDESV (reference sequence). The CDR3 is 13 residues long. CDR3 nucleotide sequence: TGTGCCAGCAGCTTAGCGCGGCACGGCGAAGCTTTCTTT. Its translation: CASSLARHGEAFF.

This chain uses TRBV29-1 with TRBJ1-2, with D unclear. From germline, CDR1 is SQVTM and CDR2 ANQGSEA. There are 18 residues in the CDR3. Deletions cut 3 bases from V and 0 bases from J, with 23 bases between. The CDR3 region has the DNA TGCAGCGTTGAGGCCCCGGACGGAAAATTAACCGCTAACTATGGCTACACCTTC. Protein sequence: CSVEAPDGKLTANYGYTF.